This T cell receptor beta chain was identified in a study of sequential checkpoint blockade in melanoma. The overall study: Arm A got nivolumab then ipilimumab; arm B the reverse, 1:1.

The CDR3 consists of 15 residues. Germline assignment: CDR1 MNHNS and CDR2 SASEGT. Specified treatment: randomized to nivolumab then ipilimumab (arm A) or the reverse (arm B). Sequencing was performed with immunoSEQ multiplex PCR; in TCRdb, only in-frame clones are kept and a portion is missing. Altogether some 14,000 clones are present, 52% being singletons, with the ten largest covering 15% to 20%. The source of this sequence is a human donor with melanoma. The chain uses TRBV6-1 and TRBJ1-2; 9 bases align to TRBD1. Specimen: CD8+ T cells sorted from blood (inferred from file names), collected from a patient given nivolumab and ipilimumab in sequence. This CDR3 reads CATPGQGSTSYGYTF. DNA for the CDR3: TGTGCTACTCCGGGACAGGGCTCTACTTCCTATGGCTACACCTTC.